The following is a T cell receptor (beta chain) sequence with its context. The antigen remains undetermined. This specimen comes from a study of T cells in localized non-small cell lung cancer. Regarding the study as a whole: Median around 54 top-100 tumor clones were shared with paired adjacent lung. Clonality of T cells reached its maximum in uninvolved adjacent lung, surpassing tumor.

This table comes from immunoSEQ multiplex PCR, and its TCRdb copy is limited to in-frame clones, with some not included. This sample has thousands of clones; over 30% occur once, and the top ten carry roughly 18%. Sequenced material: lung tumor tissue, taken before any cancer treatment. The TCR was taken from a man between 40 and 70 years old with stage II squamous cell lung carcinoma.

The DNA for the CDR3 is TGTGCCACCCGGCCCCGACAGGGCTCGAACACCGGGGAGCTGTTTTTT. Its protein is CATRPRQGSNTGELFF. The V call is TRBV19, the J call TRBJ2-2, with TRBD1 matching 7 bases. Germline loops: CDR1 LNHDA, CDR2 SQIVND (reference sequence). Germline trimming cut 10 bases from V and 0 bases from J; bases unmatched to any gene: 11. The CDR3 has 16 residues.